This T cell receptor beta chain derives from a study of blood T cell repertoires in COVID-19. Study overall: Collection of acute and convalescent COVID-19 samples took place in the United States, Italy and Spain.

In the original processing: Estimation of nucleated cell counts was performed using reference gene primer amplification. Clones were sequenced by immunoSEQ multiplex PCR, and TCRdb holds only the in-frame ones, with some missing. Clone size and the V and J calls come from that table; the DNA yielded D and trimming. The table lists a few hundred thousand clones, roughly 85% of them singletons. The study counted Cohort 3 donors as recovered given two negative PCRs, clearance, or symptom resolution. Germline V gives CDR1 SNHLY, CDR2 FYNNEI. The CDR3 loop spans 14 amino acids. Trimming removed 6 bases from V and 1 base from J; junction bases left unmatched: 1.

The sequenced sample consisted of PBMCs or T cells enriched from blood (not recorded which). The clonotype was recovered from a man aged 25-45 years who had recovered from COVID-19. The V and J genes are TRBV2 and TRBJ2-2, with 8 nucleotides matching TRBD1. The CDR3 reads CASRTGVNTGELFF. The CDR3, as DNA: TGTGCCAGCAGGACAGGGGTGAACACCGGGGAGCTGTTTTTT.